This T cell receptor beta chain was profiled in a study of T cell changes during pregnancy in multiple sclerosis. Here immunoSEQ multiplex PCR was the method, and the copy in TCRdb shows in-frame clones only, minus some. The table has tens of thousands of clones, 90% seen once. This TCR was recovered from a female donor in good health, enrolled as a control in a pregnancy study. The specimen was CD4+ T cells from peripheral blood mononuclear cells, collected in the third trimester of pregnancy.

This CDR3 is CASSLHGETQYF. The DNA for the CDR3 is TGTGCCAGCAGCTTACATGGAGAGACCCAGTACTTC. The chain combines TRBV5-4 with TRBJ2-5; D is ambiguous. Germline V lookup: CDR1 SGHNT, CDR2 YYREEE (reference sequence). The ends were cut back, 2 bases at V and 4 bases at J, with 6 bases in the middle. This CDR3 has 12 amino acids.